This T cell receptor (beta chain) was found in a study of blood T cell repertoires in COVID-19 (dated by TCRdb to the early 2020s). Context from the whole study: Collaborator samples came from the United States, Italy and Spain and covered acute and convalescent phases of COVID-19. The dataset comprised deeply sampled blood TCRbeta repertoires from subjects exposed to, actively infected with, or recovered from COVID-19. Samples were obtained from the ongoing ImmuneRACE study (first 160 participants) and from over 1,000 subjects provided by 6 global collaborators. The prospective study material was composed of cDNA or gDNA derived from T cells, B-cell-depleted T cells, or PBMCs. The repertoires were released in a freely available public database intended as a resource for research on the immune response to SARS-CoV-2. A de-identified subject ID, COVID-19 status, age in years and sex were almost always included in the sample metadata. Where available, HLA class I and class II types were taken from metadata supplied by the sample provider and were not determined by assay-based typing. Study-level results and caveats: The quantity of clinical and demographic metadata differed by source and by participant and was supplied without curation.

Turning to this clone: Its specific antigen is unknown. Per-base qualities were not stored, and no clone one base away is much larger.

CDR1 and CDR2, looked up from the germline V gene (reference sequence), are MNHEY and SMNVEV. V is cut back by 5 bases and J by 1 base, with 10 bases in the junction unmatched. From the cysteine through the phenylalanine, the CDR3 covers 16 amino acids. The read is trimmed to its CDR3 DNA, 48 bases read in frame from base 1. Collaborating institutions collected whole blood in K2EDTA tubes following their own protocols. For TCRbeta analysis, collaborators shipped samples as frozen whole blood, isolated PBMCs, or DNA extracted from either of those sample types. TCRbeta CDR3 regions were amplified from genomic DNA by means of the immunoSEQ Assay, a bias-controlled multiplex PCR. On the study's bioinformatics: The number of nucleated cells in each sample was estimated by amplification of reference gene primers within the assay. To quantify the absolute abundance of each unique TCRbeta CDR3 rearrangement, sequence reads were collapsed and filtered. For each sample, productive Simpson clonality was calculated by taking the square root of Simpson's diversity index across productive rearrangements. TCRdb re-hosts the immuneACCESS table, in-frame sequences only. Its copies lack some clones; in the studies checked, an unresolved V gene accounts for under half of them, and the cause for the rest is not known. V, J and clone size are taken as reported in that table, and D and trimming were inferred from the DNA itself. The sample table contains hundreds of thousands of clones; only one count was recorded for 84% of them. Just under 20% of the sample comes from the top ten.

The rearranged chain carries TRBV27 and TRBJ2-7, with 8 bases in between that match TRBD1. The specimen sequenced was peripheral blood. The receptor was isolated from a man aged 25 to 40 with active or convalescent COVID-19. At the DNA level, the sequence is TGTGCCAGCAGTCGGACAGGGACCCTGAGTTCCTACGAGCAGTACTTC. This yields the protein CASSRTGTLSSYEQYF.